The 5 T cell receptor beta chains in this list originate from one sample, sequenced in a study of tumor-infiltrating lymphocytes in localized non-small cell lung cancer. The assay was immunoSEQ multiplex PCR, and TCRdb's table has in-frame clones only and misses some. In the table there are 14,000 or so clones, approximately 68% of which are singletons. Sequencing was carried out using uninvolved lung tissue not adjacent to the tumor. The receptor source for this set is a human donor with non-small cell lung cancer.

The rearrangement uses TRBV2 and TRBJ1-2, with unresolved D. Germline V gene data show CDR1 as SNHLY and CDR2 as FYNNEI. The CDR3 is 13 amino acids. Trimming shortened V by 4 bases and J by 7 bases, and 13 bases separated the two germline ends. The CDR3: CASSVVQWGGYTF. CDR3 in DNA: TGTGCCAGCAGTGTGGTCCAGTGGGGTGGCTACACCTTC. Supplemented by reference TRBV2 and TRBJ1-2, the full variable domain reads EPEVTQTPSHQVTQMGQEVILRCVPISNHLYFYWYRQILGQKVEFLVSFYNNEISEKSEIFDDQFSVERPDGSNFTLKIRSTKLEDSAMYFCASSVVQWGGYTFGSGTRLTVV.

The genes are TRBV27 and TRBJ2-7; D is possibly TRBD2 (6 bases). V lost 7 bases and J 1 base, leaving 11 bases between the germline ends. The CDR3 runs to 13 residues. Germline values: CDR1 MNHEY, CDR2 SMNVEV (reference sequence). In DNA form, the CDR3 reads TGTGCCAGCACATCGGGAGAGTCCTACGAGCAGTACTTC. Its protein product is CASTSGESYEQYF.

The chain uses TRBV27 and TRBJ2-5; D is tentatively TRBD1 or TRBD2 (5 bases each). The length of the CDR3 is 14 residues. V was clipped by 6 bases and J by 5 bases, with 16 bases between them. Germline CDR1 MNHEY, CDR2 SMNVEV (reference sequence). For the CDR3, the DNA is TGTGCCAGCAGCCCAGGGTGGTCGGGGGAGACCCAGTACTTC. Its translation: CASSPGWSGETQYF.

This rearrangement joins TRBV7-2 to TRBJ2-7; a possible D gene is TRBD1 (6 bases). The CDR3 consists of 15 residues. Trimming cost V 5 bases and J 0 bases, with 14 bases left between them. Germline lookup yields CDR1 SGHTA and CDR2 FQGNSA. As DNA, the CDR3 is TGTGCCAGCAGCCCGAGGGAGACAGGCTCCTACGAGCAGTACTTC. This gives the protein CASSPRETGSYEQYF.

The rearrangement links TRBV7-3 to TRBJ1-1; unclear D gene. This CDR3 is built from 13 residues. Trimming removed 6 bases at V and 1 base at J, with 9 bases between. Germline values: CDR1 SGHTA, CDR2 FQGTGA. The DNA of the CDR3 is TGTGCCAGCAGACAAACCAAGAACACTGAAGCTTTCTTT. Its protein product is CASRQTKNTEAFF.